Described below is a single T cell receptor (beta chain) sequence and its context. Its specificity is not known. Per the germline V gene, CDR1 is GTSNPN and CDR2 is SVGIG (reference sequence). The CDR3 has 14 residues. Trimming cost V 5 bases and J 2 bases, with 15 bases left between them. The data belong to a study of radiation and T cells in renal cell carcinoma. Time point meaning: baseline pretreatment blood. Treatment meaning: 15 Gy SBRT to primary tumor, nephrectomy 4 weeks later. This renal cell carcinoma was of the clear cell type. General study results and limits: Pretreatment tumor biopsies were lacking, so baseline clonotypes are unknown. From baseline, blood top tumor clonotypes peaked at 2 weeks post-radiation.

Libraries were prepared by immunoSEQ multiplex PCR; TCRdb keeps only in-frame clonotypes and omits some of them. This sample has approximately 22,000 clones, with about 80% found just once. This specimen was blood, taken from a patient whose treatment included radiotherapy and nephrectomy. The gene calls are TRBV30 and TRBJ1-2; TRBD1 might be the D (5 bases). This clonotype originated in a man in his fifties or sixties with renal cell carcinoma. CDR3 amino acids: CAWGPWGPNYGYTF. The CDR3 nucleotides are TGTGCCTGGGGCCCTTGGGGACCCAACTATGGCTACACCTTC.